This T cell receptor beta chain was sequenced in a study of human T cells and chemical hapten exposure. Study-level findings and limits: DPC sensitization left the count of TCRs above 1 in 1000 unchanged.

As for this clonotype: Its antigen is currently unknown.

The time point here: healthy volunteer bleed at 2 weeks. It was from unfractionated whole blood that total RNA was extracted. TCRdb recomputed calls from the RACE reads with MiXCR, one row per CDR3 protein. The sample lists 100,000 to 150,000 distinct CDR3 sequences, roughly 9.5% seen once, with 1.5% to 2% in the top ten. The receptor comes from a male donor in good health. Some clones in this sample may be carry-over from other donors' samples. The sequenced material came from whole blood.

CDR3 in amino acids: CASSLGALPYF. Here the CDR3 DNA reads TGTGCCAGCAGTTTAGGGGCTCTTCCATACTTC. The chain joins TRBV12-3 or TRBV12-4 to TRBJ2-7; D remains ambiguous. The CDR3 loop spans 11 amino acids. V was cut by 1 base and J by 13 bases, with 11 bases left in between.